The 8 T cell receptor beta chains listed next were all sequenced from one sample in a study of blood T cell repertoires in COVID-19. Method: immunoSEQ multiplex PCR; TCRdb's copy keeps in-frame clones and lacks some. The sample lists 110,000 or so clones, around 90% occurring once. The sequenced sample consisted of peripheral blood. The receptors here all came from a human donor in a cohort sampled during active COVID-19.

The rearrangement uses TRBV10-3 and TRBJ1-4; 9 bases fit TRBD1. Germline-derived CDR1 and CDR2 are ENHRY and SYGVKD. Trimming cost V 7 bases and J 4 bases; bases outside gene matches: 10. The CDR3 covers 16 residues. This chain's CDR3 is CAIIKQGAGINEKLFF. CDR3 DNA: TGTGCCATCATTAAACAGGGGGCAGGGATTAATGAAAAACTGTTTTTT.

The chain links TRBV5-6 to TRBJ1-1; no definite D call. V lost 4 bases and J lost 0, with 10 bases in between. CDR1 SGHDT and CDR2 YYEEEE come from the germline V gene. This CDR3 is 14 amino acids long. The CDR3, as DNA: TGTGCCAGCAGCCTCCGCGGGTTGAACACTGAAGCTTTCTTT. Its translation is CASSLRGLNTEAFF.

In its sample, this clone was seen once. The chain carries TRBV9 and TRBJ2-3; TRBD2 matches at 12 bases. CDR1 is SGDLS and CDR2 is YYNGEE in the germline V gene. This CDR3 has 16 amino acids. With 6 bases clipped from V and 3 bases from J, the junction kept 8 bases outside the gene matches. The CDR3 DNA sequence: TGTGCCAGCAACCCATGGACTAGCGGGACTACAGATACGCAGTATTTT. Translated, it gives CASNPWTSGTTDTQYF.

The rearrangement joins TRBV28 to TRBJ1-1; a possible D gene is TRBD1 (5 bases). CDR1 is MDHEN and CDR2 is SYDVKM in the germline V gene. V was shortened by 6 bases and J by 1 base, with 15 bases between the two germline ends. The CDR3 sequence is 15 residues long. The CDR3 DNA reads as TGTGCCAGCAGCCACGGGGGGGGAGGGAACACTGAAGCTTTCTTT. Protein product: CASSHGGGGNTEAFF.

This chain connects TRBV6-5 to TRBJ2-1; 8 nucleotides agree with TRBD2. J lost 3 bases, V lost 6 bases, and 4 bases had no gene match. The CDR3 has 14 amino acids. From germline, CDR1 is MNHEY and CDR2 SVGAGI. Here the CDR3 reads CASRGTSRYNEQFF. The CDR3 coding sequence is TGTGCCAGCAGGGGGACTAGTCGCTACAATGAGCAGTTCTTC.

The chain uses TRBV25-1 and TRBJ1-2; D unclear. This CDR3 has 13 amino acids. The V gene lost 0 bases and the J gene lost 5 bases, with 7 bases spanning the gap. In germline, CDR1 is MGHDK, CDR2 SYGVNS. As DNA, the CDR3 is TGTGCCAGCAGTGAATACCAGACTTATGGCTACACCTTC. Translating it yields CASSEYQTYGYTF.

Comments on this clone: The junction and the germline gene differ at one end; a read error may be behind it. The rearrangement links TRBV7-7 to TRBJ2-7; 9 nucleotides agree with TRBD2. Germline V gives CDR1 SSHAT, CDR2 FNYEAQ (reference sequence). The CDR3 runs to 15 residues. The CDR3 is CASSLRAGGPYEQYF. The CDR3 nucleotides read TGTGCTAGCAGCTTAAGAGCGGGAGGTCCGTACGAGCAGTACTTC.

V gene TRBV6-2 or TRBV6-3 combines with J gene TRBJ2-5; 10 bases are a match to TRBD1. Germline CDR1 and CDR2: MNHEY and SVGEGT. The CDR3 runs to 15 residues. V shed 4 bases and J 4 bases; nucleotides not matched to a gene: 6. The CDR3, as DNA: TGTGCCAGCAGTTTACCGGGACAGGGGAGAGAGACCCAGTACTTC. It specifies CASSLPGQGRETQYF.